What follows are 29 T cell receptor beta chains derived from one specimen sequenced in a study of blood T cell repertoires in COVID-19. Data came from immunoSEQ multiplex PCR; TCRdb stores just in-frame clones and leaves some out. In the table there are approximately 170,000 clones, approximately 90% of which are singletons. Material: peripheral blood. These receptor sequences come from a man in his fifties who had recovered from COVID-19.

In its sample, this clone was seen once. The rearrangement uses TRBV3-1 (or the pseudogene TRBV3-2) and TRBJ2-3, with TRBD2 identical over 9 bases. The CDR3 runs to 15 residues. Trimming at V came to 4 bases and at J to 1 base, leaving 3 bases not matched to a gene. CDR1 is LGHDT and CDR2 is YNNKEL in the germline V gene (reference sequence). CDR3 residues: CASSPSGRRTDTQYF. CDR3 coding DNA: TGTGCCAGCAGCCCCAGCGGGAGGCGCACAGATACGCAGTATTTT.

The chain carries TRBV9 and TRBJ1-1; D possibly corresponds to TRBD1 (5 bases). V lost 2 bases to trimming and J lost 5 bases, with 10 bases between them. Germline-derived CDR1 and CDR2 are SGDLS and YYNGEE. The CDR3 length is 13 residues. The CDR3 sequence: CASSVEGRTEAFF. For the CDR3, the DNA is TGTGCCAGCAGCGTGGAGGGGCGGACTGAAGCTTTCTTT. Variable domain in full (rest from reference TRBV9 and TRBJ1-1): DSGVTQTPKHLITATGQRVTLRCSPRSGDLSVYWYQQSLDQGLQFLIQYYNGEERAKGNILERFSAQQFPDLHSELNLSSLELGDSALYFCASSVEGRTEAFFGQGTRLTVV.

The chain recombines TRBV11-2 with TRBJ2-5; D might be TRBD1 (5 bases). The CDR3 runs to 13 residues. The germline V gene encodes CDR1 SGHAT and CDR2 FQNNGV. V lost 5 bases to trimming and J lost 0 bases, with 7 bases between them. The CDR3 nucleotides read TGTGCCAGCAGCCCGGACAACCAAGAGACCCAGTACTTC. Translating gives CASSPDNQETQYF.

The gene calls are TRBV7-2 and TRBJ1-5, with 12 bases lining up with TRBD1. Losses at the gene ends were 8 bases for V and 3 bases for J; bases not matched to a gene: 2. Germline CDR1 reads SGHTA; CDR2 reads FQGNSA. CDR3 size: 14 residues. CDR3 in DNA: TGTGCCAGCGCGGGACAGGGGGCCAATCAGCCCCAGCATTTT. It translates to CASAGQGANQPQHF.

This chain connects TRBV14 to TRBJ1-2; tentatively, D is TRBD1 (5 bases). V lost 1 base to trimming and J lost 3 bases, with 18 bases between them. The CDR3 totals 17 residues. Germline CDR1 SGHDN, CDR2 FVKESK. This CDR3 is CASSQAGGEGIHYGYTF. Written as DNA, the CDR3 is TGTGCCAGCAGCCAAGCGGGAGGAGAGGGGATCCACTATGGCTACACCTTC.

This chain connects TRBV11-2 to TRBJ2-1, with 7 bases aligning to TRBD1. The CDR3 totals 15 residues. V was pared by 5 bases and J by 3 bases, with 7 bases of the junction left unmatched. The germline gives CDR1 SGHAT, CDR2 FQNNGV. The CDR3 nucleotides read TGTGCCAGCAGCGCCCGGGACAGACTCTACAATGAGCAGTTCTTC. It specifies CASSARDRLYNEQFF.

CDR3 nucleotides: TGCGCCAGCAGCTCCTGGACAGGGCCGACCTACGAGCAGTACTTC. This gives the protein CASSSWTGPTYEQYF. The chain links TRBV5-1 to TRBJ2-7; 8 positions match TRBD1. From germline, CDR1 is SGHRS and CDR2 YFSETQ. The ends lost 3 bases at V and 2 bases at J; junction bases unmatched: 7. This CDR3 comprises 15 residues.

This clone was recorded only once. The genes are TRBV30 and TRBJ1-5; D perhaps matches TRBD1 (5 bases). CDR3 length: 16 amino acids. CDR1 GTSNPN and CDR2 SVGIG come from the germline V gene (reference sequence). Trimming removed 1 base from V and 1 base from J, with 14 bases in between. The CDR3 DNA is TGTGCCTGGAGTGCTTCCGGGCCAGGGAGCAATCAGCCCCAGCATTTT. Protein product: CAWSASGPGSNQPQHF.

The chain links TRBV15 to TRBJ2-1, with TRBD1 identical over 12 bases. The CDR3 covers 19 residues. V trimming: 5 bases; J trimming: 6 bases; junction bases outside the gene matches: 17. Germline V CDR1 and CDR2: LNHNV, YYDKDF (reference sequence). The CDR3 coding sequence is TGTGCCACCAGCGGCTGGGCGCGGGACAGGGGGCGCCTGGGCAATGAGCAGTTCTTC. This codes for CATSGWARDRGRLGNEQFF.

The CDR3 loop reads CASRGQTYGYTF. CDR3 sequence (DNA): TGTGCCAGCAGGGGCCAGACCTATGGCTACACCTTC. The chain recombines TRBV7-2 with TRBJ1-2; the D is unclear. The germline V gene encodes CDR1 SGHTA and CDR2 FQGNSA. Trimming stripped 6 bases from V and 4 bases from J, with 9 bases between. The CDR3 extends over 12 amino acids.

The chain uses TRBV19 and TRBJ1-5; 7 bases align to TRBD1. CDR1 and CDR2 (germline): LNHDA, SQIVND (reference sequence). The CDR3 has 17 residues. V lost 3 bases and J lost 0; bases outside the gene matches: 8. The CDR3 nucleotides read TGTGCCAGTAGTATTGGGACAGCGACTTATAGCAATCAGCCCCAGCATTTT. Its translation: CASSIGTATYSNQPQHF.

This chain's CDR3 is CASSLKHVSGRDYGYTF. The CDR3 DNA reads as TGTGCCAGCAGCTTAAAACACGTGTCGGGAAGAGACTATGGCTACACCTTC. This sequence joins TRBV7-9 and TRBJ1-2; D gene unclear. The V end was cut by 2 bases, the J end by 3 bases, with 19 bases between. The V gene's germline CDR1 is SEHNR and CDR2 FQNEAQ (reference sequence). The CDR3 is made up of 17 amino acids.

The chain uses TRBV15 and TRBJ2-5; TRBD2 matches 7 bases. Germline CDR1 LNHNV, CDR2 YYDKDF (reference sequence). This CDR3 has 14 amino acids. The ends lost 1 base at V and 5 bases at J; junction bases unmatched: 4. The CDR3: CATSRARDYETQYF. The CDR3 DNA is TGTGCCACCAGCAGAGCCAGGGACTATGAGACCCAGTACTTC. The full variable domain, completed using reference TRBV15 and TRBJ2-5, is DAMVIQNPRYQVTQFGKPVTLSCSQTLNHNVMYWYQQKSSQAPKLLFHYYDKDFNNEADTPDNFQSRRPNTSFCFLDIRSPGLGDTAMYLCATSRARDYETQYFGPGTRLLVL.

The rearrangement uses TRBV18 and TRBJ2-6; 8 bases map to TRBD1. The germline V gene has CDR1 KGHSH and CDR2 LQKENI. J lost 2 bases, V lost 5 bases, and 8 bases had no gene match. CDR3 length: 17 amino acids. The CDR3 loop reads CASSGQGVFTGANVLTF. The DNA for the CDR3 is TGTGCCAGCTCAGGACAGGGAGTTTTTACTGGGGCCAACGTCCTGACTTTC.

The chain combines TRBV29-1 with TRBJ1-4; the D gene is possibly TRBD1 (5 bases). CDR3 length: 15 residues. V dropped 0 bases and J dropped 6 bases, with 14 bases sitting between them. Germline CDR1 reads SQVTM; CDR2 reads ANQGSEA. As DNA, the CDR3 is TGCAGCGTTGAAGACCCCGCAGGAGGGGATGAAAAACTGTTTTTT. This gives the protein CSVEDPAGGDEKLFF.

The V gene is TRBV7-6, the J gene TRBJ2-7; possibly TRBD2 for D (5 bases). The germline V gene has CDR1 SGHVS and CDR2 FNYEAQ. The CDR3 contains 13 residues. With 0 bases removed from V and 5 bases from J, the gap between germline ends came to 8 bases. The CDR3 DNA reads TGTGCCAGCAGCTTAGCGGCGGGTGACGAGCAGTACTTC. Translated: CASSLAAGDEQYF.

The gene calls are TRBV6-5 and TRBJ2-1; 8 nucleotides match TRBD2. This CDR3 has 13 amino acids. V dropped 6 bases and J dropped 5; count of bases not matched to a gene: 3. Germline loops: CDR1 MNHEY, CDR2 SVGAGI. CDR3 in DNA: TGTGCCAGCAGCGGACTAGCCCACAATGAGCAGTTCTTC. It is translated as CASSGLAHNEQFF.

The V call is TRBV6-6, the J call TRBJ2-5, with 9 positions matching TRBD1. Germline loops: CDR1 MNHNY, CDR2 SVGAGI (reference sequence). This CDR3 is 16 amino acids long. The J segment lost 0 bases and the V segment lost 1 base, leaving 3 bases of the junction unmatched. The CDR3 DNA sequence: TGTGCCAGCAGTTACTTCCGGGACAGGGACCAAGAGACCCAGTACTTC. Protein product: CASSYFRDRDQETQYF.

The rearrangement links TRBV28 to TRBJ2-3; 8 nucleotides line up with TRBD1. The CDR3 consists of 15 residues. Trimming at V came to 8 bases and at J to 7 bases, leaving 14 bases not matched to a gene. CDR1 is MDHEN and CDR2 is SYDVKM in the germline V gene. The CDR3 coding sequence is TGTGCCAGCGCTTACACCGGGACAGGAAAAAATACGCAGTATTTT. Its translation: CASAYTGTGKNTQYF.

This clone was detected only once. The V call is TRBV19, the J call TRBJ2-2, with no clear D. This CDR3 contains 17 residues. V lost 0 bases, J lost 0 bases, and 11 bases lay in between. Per the germline V gene, CDR1 is LNHDA and CDR2 is SQIVND (reference sequence). CDR3 bases: TGTGCCAGTAGTATAGATCTAGGTCGGGCGAACACCGGGGAGCTGTTTTTT. Its protein is CASSIDLGRANTGELFF.

This sequence joins TRBV7-6 and TRBJ1-1; possible D gene TRBD1, 5 bases. CDR1 and CDR2 (germline): SGHVS, FNYEAQ. The CDR3 has 15 residues. Deletions cut 5 bases from V and 2 bases from J, with 15 bases between. In nucleotides, the CDR3 is TGTGCCAGCAGCCGTGCGGGGGGGAGAAACACTGAAGCTTTCTTT. As protein: CASSRAGGRNTEAFF.

The gene calls are TRBV25-1 and TRBJ2-5; D uncertain. From germline, CDR1 is MGHDK and CDR2 SYGVNS. CDR3 length: 12 residues. V gave up 3 bases and J gave up 4 bases, with 6 bases separating them. The CDR3 DNA sequence: TGTGCCAGCAGTGACCCAGTAGAGACCCAGTACTTC. It encodes CASSDPVETQYF. The full variable domain, rest sourced from reference TRBV25-1 and TRBJ2-5, is EADIYQTPRYLVIGTGKKITLECSQTMGHDKMYWYQQDPGMELHLIHYSYGVNSTEKGDLSSESTVSRIRTEHFPLTLESARPSHTSQYLCASSDPVETQYFGPGTRLLVL.

The rearrangement joins TRBV9 to TRBJ2-1; D may be TRBD1 (8 bases). Between the trimmed V and J ends, which lost 3 bases and 8 bases, there was a span of 12 bases. The V gene's germline CDR1 is SGDLS and CDR2 YYNGEE. The CDR3 spans 13 residues. CDR3 nucleotide sequence: TGTGCCAGCAGCGACAGGGGGAGGGATGAGCAGTTCTTC. Protein product: CASSDRGRDEQFF.

This chain uses TRBV6-2 or TRBV6-3 with TRBJ2-3, with 9 bases fitting TRBD2. CDR1 is MNHEY and CDR2 is SVGEGT in the germline V gene. This CDR3 contains 18 residues. Trimming at V came to 4 bases and at J to 3 bases, leaving 14 bases not matched to a gene. The CDR3 DNA sequence: TGTGCCAGCAGTTCGACTGGCGGGGGGGCCCGGGCTACAGATACGCAGTATTTT. Translation: CASSSTGGGARATDTQYF.

The V and J genes are TRBV27 and TRBJ2-7, with D perhaps TRBD2 (7 bases). Germline V lookup: CDR1 MNHEY, CDR2 SMNVEV (reference sequence). CDR3 length: 16 amino acids. V lost 5 bases and J 0 bases, leaving 17 bases between the germline ends. The CDR3 loop is CASSPGGWIGSYEQYF. As DNA, the CDR3 is TGTGCCAGCAGTCCGGGGGGCTGGATTGGCTCCTACGAGCAGTACTTC.

The chain joins TRBV12-3 or TRBV12-4 to TRBJ1-2; 7 bases fit TRBD1. The CDR3 runs 13 residues. Trimming at V came to 5 bases and at J to 5 bases, leaving 5 bases not matched to a gene. In DNA, the CDR3 is TGTGCCAGCAGTCCCACAGGGGTTTATGGCTACACCTTC. Translation gives CASSPTGVYGYTF.

This clone was detected only a few times. J is TRBJ2-5 and V is TRBV7-2; possibly TRBD2 for D (5 bases). The CDR3 runs 14 residues. V lost 1 base to trimming and J lost 4 bases, with 10 bases between them. Germline V gene lookup returns CDR1 SGHTA and CDR2 FQGNSA. The CDR3 coding sequence is TGTGCCAGCAGCTTAGGCCTAGCTCTAGAGACCCAGTACTTC. Its translation is CASSLGLALETQYF. Full variable domain (rest looked up from reference TRBV7-2 and TRBJ2-5): GAGVSQSPSNKVTEKGKDVELRCDPISGHTALYWYRQSLGQGLEFLIYFQGNSAPDKSGLPSDRFSAERTGGSVSTLTIQRTQQEDSAVYLCASSLGLALETQYFGPGTRLLVL.

The chain employs TRBV19 and TRBJ2-6; tentatively, D is TRBD1 (6 bases). The CDR3 sequence is 16 residues long. V was shortened by 7 bases and J by 3 bases, with 16 bases between the two germline ends. Germline V CDR1 and CDR2: LNHDA, SQIVND (reference sequence). The CDR3 region has the DNA TGTGCCAGTAATAAACTCCAGGGGTTTGGGGCCAACGTCCTGACTTTC. This gives the protein CASNKLQGFGANVLTF.

The J gene is TRBJ1-1, the V gene TRBV7-9, with 9 bases that match TRBD1. Germline CDR1 is SEHNR and CDR2 is FQNEAQ (reference sequence). The CDR3 is 14 amino acids. V lost 4 bases and J lost 6; bases outside the gene matches: 6. This CDR3 is CASSSPGQGSEAFF. CDR3 nucleotides: TGTGCCAGCAGCTCTCCGGGACAGGGATCTGAAGCTTTCTTT.